This TCR beta chain was found in a study of cytomegalovirus exposure and HLA in healthy donors. The primer mix had 60 Vbeta and 13 Jbeta primers. The table came from immunoSEQ multiplex PCR; TCRdb's copy has only in-frame clones and leaves some out. The sample contains about 200,000 clones, roughly 84% of which appear only once. The donors gave bone marrow, and they were healthy. A word on this clone: Its antigen is not identified.

Study results and limitations: For presence/absence analyses, sequencing depth was assumed to be roughly uniform across donors. Likely technical artifact: a cluster of highly shared sequence variants.

Unmatched junction bases numbered 6, after V lost 1 base and J lost 5 bases. The CDR3 covers 15 residues. CDR1 is MNHEY, CDR2 SMNVEV, per germline (reference sequence). The V call is TRBV27, the J call TRBJ2-5, with 8 bases lining up with TRBD1. The clonotype comes from a man between 45 and 60 years old in good health and CMV-seronegative. Material for sequencing was PBMCs. Written as DNA, the CDR3 is TGTGCCAGCAGTTTATGGCAGGGGGCGGGGGAGACCCAGTACTTC. The encoded protein is CASSLWQGAGETQYF.